These T cell receptor beta chains were read from a single sample in a study of blood T cells in healthy people across ages. TCRdb ran MiXCR on the 5' RACE reads and lists one entry per CDR3 protein. The data show around 690,000 distinct CDR3 sequences, approximately 59% seen once. The source material was blood. Receptors were obtained from a man aged 55 to 70 in good health. CDR3s include the opening cysteine and the closing phenylalanine or tryptophan. The D gene is left open where the match is weak. Where a row states a size, it is once, few, many or the class of an expanded clone; other rows omit it.

J gene	D gene	V gene	clone size	CDR3 DNA	CDR3 protein
TRBJ2-1	-	TRBV7-2	-	TGTGCCAGCAGCTTCGGAGGGCGCGTCGACAATGAGCAGTTCTTC	CASSFGGRVDNEQFF
TRBJ1-1	-	TRBV2	once	TGTGCCAGCAGCACGTCCCGGCGGAACACTGAAGCTTTCTTT	CASSTSRRNTEAFF
TRBJ2-7	-	TRBV6-1	-	TGTGCCAGCAGCGATACCTGGGGGGGCTGGGAGCAGTACTTC	CASSDTWGGWEQYF
TRBJ1-5	TRBD1	TRBV20-1	once	TGCAGTGCTAGGACAGGGAGTAGCAATCAGCCCCAGCATTTT	CSARTGSSNQPQHF
TRBJ2-1	-	TRBV29-1	few	TGCAGCGTTGACGGGACGCAGTACAATGAGCAGTTCTTC	CSVDGTQYNEQFF
TRBJ1-6	TRBD1	TRBV5-1	-	TGCGCCAGCAGCTTGGCACAGGGGGCTACCTCTTCACCCCTCCACTTT	CASSLAQGATSSPLHF
TRBJ2-1	-	TRBV2	-	TGTGCCAGCACCTGGGGAGCGACTGAGCAGTTCTTC	CASTWGATEQFF
TRBJ2-5	TRBD1	TRBV6-6	-	TGTGCCAGCAGTTACGGGGACAGGGCGACGGGGTACTTC	CASSYGDRATGYF
TRBJ1-2	-	TRBV6-2/TRBV6-3	-	TGTGCCACCGAAGACCAGGGTACTAACTATGGCTACACCTTC	CATEDQGTNYGYTF
TRBJ2-5	-	TRBV11-2	-	TGTGCCAGCACCCCCGATAGGCAGTCTGGGGAGACCCAGTACTTC	CASTPDRQSGETQYF
TRBJ2-3	-	TRBV7-9	-	TGTGCCAGCAGCGAGTCCGATACGCAGTATTTT	CASSESDTQYF
TRBJ2-5	-	TRBV19	few	TGTGCCAGTAGACCCGGGGGCGGAGAGACCCAGTACTTC	CASRPGGGETQYF
TRBJ2-7	TRBD1	TRBV5-1	few	TGCGCCAGCAGCTCGCTCCCCCGGACAGGGGGGTACTACGAGCAGTACTTC	CASSSLPRTGGYYEQYF
TRBJ2-1	-	TRBV2	-	TGTGCCAGTGCCGCTACAAGGGACACCCAGCAGTTCTTC	CASAATRDTQQFF
TRBJ2-5	TRBD1	TRBV20-1	-	TGCAGTGCACCCGGGACAGCAGAGACCCAGTACTTC	CSAPGTAETQYF
TRBJ2-1	TRBD1	TRBV12-3/TRBV12-4	once	TGTGCCAGCAGTGGGACAGGGATAAATGAGCAGTTCTTC	CASSGTGINEQFF
TRBJ2-1	TRBD1	TRBV2	-	TGTGCCAGCAGTATACAGGGGGCGCCTATCAATGAGCAGTTCTTC	CASSIQGAPINEQFF
TRBJ2-1	-	TRBV20-1	-	TGCAGTGGGCGGCTAGAGACGGGGTACAATGAGCAGTTCTTC	CSGRLETGYNEQFF
TRBJ2-7	-	TRBV28	few	TGTGCCAGCTGCTGGGGGGGGGCCTCCTACGAGCAGTACTTC	CASCWGGASYEQYF
TRBJ2-5	TRBD2	TRBV12-3/TRBV12-4	-	TGTGCCAGCAGTTCCTACAGCGGGGGGCGCCAAGAGACCCAGTACTTC	CASSSYSGGRQETQYF